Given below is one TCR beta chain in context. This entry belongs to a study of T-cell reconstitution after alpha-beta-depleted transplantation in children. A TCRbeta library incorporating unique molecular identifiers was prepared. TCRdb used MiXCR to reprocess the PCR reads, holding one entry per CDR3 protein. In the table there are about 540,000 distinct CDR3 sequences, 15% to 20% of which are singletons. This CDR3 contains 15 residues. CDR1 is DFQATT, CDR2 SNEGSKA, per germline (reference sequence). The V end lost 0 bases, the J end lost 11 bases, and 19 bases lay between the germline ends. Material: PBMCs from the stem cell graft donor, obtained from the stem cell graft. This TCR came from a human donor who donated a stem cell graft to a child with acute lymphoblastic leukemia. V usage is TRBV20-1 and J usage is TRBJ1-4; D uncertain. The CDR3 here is CSARDERPPTEKLFF. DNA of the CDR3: TGCAGTGCTAGAGATGAAAGGCCCCCAACGGAGAAACTGTTTTTT.